The 25 T cell receptor beta chains in this list originate from one sample, sequenced in a study of cytomegalovirus exposure and HLA in healthy donors. TCRdb keeps only in-frame clones here, not all; method: immunoSEQ multiplex PCR. The table lists around 70,000 clones, 94% of them singletons. Sequenced input: PBMCs. The receptors stem from a man younger than 30 in good health and CMV-seropositive.

The genes are TRBV6-1 and TRBJ2-7; D uncertain. The CDR3 runs to 15 residues. V lost 3 bases to trimming and J lost 0 bases, with 12 bases between them. From germline, CDR1 is MNHNS and CDR2 SASEGT. CDR3 sequence: CASSDKPAGSYEQYF. In DNA, the CDR3 is TGTGCCAGCAGTGATAAACCAGCAGGCTCCTACGAGCAGTACTTC.

This clone appeared a single time. The chain carries TRBV30 and TRBJ1-2, with D possibly matching TRBD1 (6 bases). The CDR3 extends over 11 amino acids. Trimming removed 4 bases at V and 6 bases at J, with 9 bases between. The germline gives CDR1 GTSNPN, CDR2 SVGIG (reference sequence). CDR3 sequence: CAWINRDGYTF. In DNA form, the CDR3 reads TGTGCCTGGATCAACAGGGATGGCTACACCTTC.

The V call is TRBV9, the J call TRBJ1-1; D perhaps matches TRBD1 (5 bases). Germline CDR1 SGDLS, CDR2 YYNGEE. Trimming cost V 0 bases and J 3 bases, with 12 bases left between them. This CDR3 has 15 amino acids. The CDR3 spells CASSVVGVADTEAFF. DNA for the CDR3: TGTGCCAGCAGCGTAGTAGGGGTGGCGGACACTGAAGCTTTCTTT.

The CDR3 sequence is CASSRGGLKETQYF. The DNA for the CDR3 is TGTGCCAGCAGCAGAGGGGGCCTGAAAGAGACCCAGTACTTC. The chain carries TRBV7-9 and TRBJ2-5; 7 nucleotides match TRBD1. V trimming: 5 bases; J trimming: 3 bases; junction bases outside the gene matches: 6. The CDR3 spans 14 residues. Germline CDR1 reads SEHNR; CDR2 reads FQNEAQ (reference sequence).

The gene calls are TRBV28 and TRBJ1-5; 9 positions agree with TRBD1. V dropped 8 bases and J dropped 5; count of bases not matched to a gene: 7. This CDR3 has 14 residues. CDR1 and CDR2 (germline): MDHEN, SYDVKM. The CDR3 coding sequence is TGTGCCAGCGTCCCCGGGACAGGGTATCAGCCCCAGCATTTT. The encoded protein is CASVPGTGYQPQHF.

The chain uses TRBV7-8 and TRBJ2-3; 10 bases align to TRBD2. Looked up from germline, CDR1 is SGHVS and CDR2 is FQNEAQ. CDR3 length equals 15 residues. V shed 5 bases, J shed 7 bases, and the junction held 9 bases outside the gene matches. The CDR3 bases are TGTGCCAGCAGCCGATCTAGCGGGAGTTCATATACGCAGTATTTT. It is translated as CASSRSSGSSYTQYF.

This clone was seen only once. The CDR3 sequence: CASSGRLAGGLGETQYF. The CDR3 DNA sequence: TGTGCCAGCAGCGGGCGACTAGCGGGAGGTTTAGGCGAGACCCAGTACTTC. This chain uses TRBV5-4 with TRBJ2-5, with TRBD2 identical over 13 bases. V lost 4 bases and J lost 5; bases outside the gene matches: 11. Looked up from germline, CDR1 is SGHNT and CDR2 is YYREEE (reference sequence). The CDR3 length is 17 residues.

J is TRBJ2-7 and V is TRBV28; D might be TRBD2 (6 bases). The V end was cut by 4 bases, the J end by 2 bases, with 12 bases between. The V gene's germline CDR1 is MDHEN and CDR2 SYDVKM. The CDR3 has 14 amino acids. The CDR3 is CASSYGGSTYEQYF. The CDR3 coding sequence is TGTGCCAGCAGTTACGGGGGAAGTACCTACGAGCAGTACTTC.

This clone was recorded only once. J is TRBJ1-2 and V is TRBV27; 7 bases are a match to TRBD1. This CDR3 is built from 14 residues. Per the germline V gene, CDR1 is MNHEY and CDR2 is SMNVEV (reference sequence). J lost 5 bases, V lost 4 bases, and 7 bases had no gene match. The CDR3 bases are TGTGCCAGCAGTTCAGTTGGGACAGCATATGGCTACACCTTC. Amino acid sequence: CASSSVGTAYGYTF.

This clone has just a few counts. The chain employs TRBV7-3 and TRBJ2-5; TRBD1 aligns across 8 bases. Looked up from germline, CDR1 is SGHTA and CDR2 is FQGTGA. The CDR3 has 15 residues. Trimming cost V 4 bases and J 5 bases; bases outside gene matches: 9. Here the CDR3 DNA reads TGTGCCAGCAGCTATACAGGGGGACCTTCGGAGACCCAGTACTTC. Translated: CASSYTGGPSETQYF.

The chain carries TRBV28 and TRBJ1-4, with D tentatively TRBD1 (5 bases). V dropped 11 bases and J dropped 8 bases, with 18 bases sitting between them. The CDR3 spans 13 residues. Per the germline V gene, CDR1 is MDHEN and CDR2 is SYDVKM. CDR3: CAVWEGRGEKLFF. CDR3 sequence (DNA): TGTGCCGTCTGGGAGGGGCGTGGAGAAAAACTGTTTTTT.

V gene TRBV19 combines with J gene TRBJ2-1; 8 bases line up with TRBD2. The germline V gene encodes CDR1 LNHDA and CDR2 SQIVND (reference sequence). V lost 0 bases to trimming and J lost 9 bases; unmatched junction nucleotides: 10. The CDR3 has 16 residues. The CDR3 nucleotides read TGTGCCAGTAGTATAGATGGGACTAGGGGTGGGACTGAGCAGTTCTTC. Amino acid sequence: CASSIDGTRGGTEQFF.

The chain is built from TRBV6-1 and TRBJ2-7; 9 nucleotides match TRBD2. With V trimmed by 5 bases and J by 3 bases, 5 bases remained unmatched. The CDR3 length is 14 residues. CDR1 and CDR2 (germline): MNHNS, SASEGT. The CDR3 sequence: CASSPGTSNYEQYF. As DNA, the CDR3 is TGTGCCAGCAGTCCAGGGACTAGCAACTACGAGCAGTACTTC.

This clone appeared once. The chain employs TRBV5-1 and TRBJ2-5; D remains unclear. Trimming shortened V by 0 bases and J by 6 bases, and 9 bases separated the two germline ends. The CDR3 length is 13 residues. Germline-derived CDR1 and CDR2 are SGHRS and YFSETQ. The CDR3 nucleotides are TGCGCCAGCAGCTTGGGCGGTGAGAAGACCCAGTACTTC. Amino acids: CASSLGGEKTQYF.

The chain uses TRBV10-3 and TRBJ2-7, with a weak D call TRBD2 (7 bases). Trimming removed 9 bases from V and 2 bases from J, with 14 bases in between. The germline V gene has CDR1 ENHRY and CDR2 SYGVKD. CDR3 size: 13 residues. As DNA, the CDR3 is TGTGCCATTGGGCTCGGGGGGCCCTACGAGCAGTACTTC. Translation: CAIGLGGPYEQYF.

This clone came up once. The chain combines TRBV28 with TRBJ2-7; D possibly corresponds to TRBD2 (7 bases). In germline, CDR1 is MDHEN, CDR2 SYDVKM. V was clipped by 5 bases and J by 4 bases, with 12 bases between them. The CDR3 is made up of 13 amino acids. CDR3 DNA: TGTGCCAGCAGTAGACGGGGGGCATACGAGCAGTACTTC. It codes for CASSRRGAYEQYF.

The chain joins TRBV7-8 to TRBJ2-5; perhaps TRBD2 as D (5 bases). The CDR3 totals 12 residues. V gave up 5 bases and J gave up 2 bases, with 6 bases separating them. CDR1 is SGHVS and CDR2 is FQNEAQ in the germline V gene. The CDR3 protein is CASSTGQETQYF. CDR3 nucleotides: TGTGCCAGCAGCACGGGGCAAGAGACCCAGTACTTC.

The gene calls are TRBV13 and TRBJ2-5; 8 positions match TRBD2. Germline-derived CDR1 and CDR2 are PRHDT and FYEKMQ (reference sequence). The CDR3 has 16 residues. V gave up 0 bases and J gave up 5 bases; unmatched junction bases: 8. The CDR3: CASSLGVAGSGETQYF. The DNA of the CDR3 is TGTGCCAGCAGCTTAGGGGTAGCGGGGAGTGGGGAGACCCAGTACTTC. Combining the CDR3 with reference TRBV13 and TRBJ2-5 gives the whole variable domain AAGVIQSPRHLIKEKRETATLKCYPIPRHDTVYWYQQGPGQDPQFLISFYEKMQSDKGSIPDRFSAQQFSDYHSELNMSSLELGDSALYFCASSLGVAGSGETQYFGPGTRLLVL.

This CDR3 is CASTLGGRYTDTQYF. CDR3 DNA sequence: TGTGCCAGCACCTTAGGCGGCAGATACACAGATACGCAGTATTTT. The chain employs TRBV2 and TRBJ2-3; no reliable D call. With 7 bases removed from V and 2 bases from J, the gap between germline ends came to 16 bases. CDR1 is SNHLY and CDR2 is FYNNEI in the germline V gene. The CDR3 is made up of 15 amino acids. Looking up the rest from reference TRBV2 and TRBJ2-3 gives the full variable domain: EPEVTQTPSHQVTQMGQEVILRCVPISNHLYFYWYRQILGQKVEFLVSFYNNEISEKSEIFDDQFSVERPDGSNFTLKIRSTKLEDSAMYFCASTLGGRYTDTQYFGPGTRLTVL.

V gene TRBV6-6 combines with J gene TRBJ2-5; D remains ambiguous. Trimming shortened V by 6 bases and J by 3 bases, and 11 bases separated the two germline ends. The germline CDR1 and CDR2 sequences are MNHNY and SVGAGI (reference sequence). This CDR3 spans 13 amino acids. The CDR3 region has the DNA TGTGCCAGCAGCCTCGCGGCGGAAGAGACCCAGTACTTC. Its translation is CASSLAAEETQYF.

This chain joins TRBV11-2 and TRBJ1-1; D possibly corresponds to TRBD1 (5 bases). Germline CDR1 is SGHAT and CDR2 is FQNNGV. The CDR3 is 13 amino acids. Trimming shortened V by 3 bases and J by 6 bases, and 11 bases separated the two germline ends. CDR3 coding DNA: TGTGCCAGCAGCTTGGGGGGGACGGCTGAAGCTTTCTTT. Its translation: CASSLGGTAEAFF.

This clone has a single count. This chain joins TRBV11-3 and TRBJ2-3; tentative D call: TRBD2 (5 bases). The V and J ends lost 5 bases and 3 bases respectively, with 12 bases between them. The CDR3 spans 14 residues. Germline V gene sequence: CDR1 SGHNT, CDR2 YENEEA. The CDR3 here is CASSPGYPTDTQYF. CDR3 nucleotides: TGTGCCAGCAGCCCGGGATACCCAACAGATACGCAGTATTTT.

V and J are TRBV11-1 and TRBJ2-5, with D perhaps TRBD2 (7 bases). This CDR3 region has 17 residues. V lost 4 bases to trimming and J lost 5 bases, with 23 bases between them. Germline assignment: CDR1 SGHAT and CDR2 FQDESV (reference sequence). The CDR3 coding sequence is TGTGCCAGCAGCTCCCCCCGCCCAAGGGGGGGGGAGGAGACCCAGTACTTC. Translation: CASSSPRPRGGEETQYF.

The chain has TRBV11-2 and TRBJ1-4; the D gene is possibly TRBD1 (6 bases). The germline V and J ends were trimmed by 0 bases and 7 bases, with 6 bases remaining between them. The CDR3 has 13 residues. Germline V lookup: CDR1 SGHAT, CDR2 FQNNGV. CDR3 nucleotide sequence: TGTGCCAGCAGCTTAGACAGGGGTGAAAAACTGTTTTTT. Translation gives CASSLDRGEKLFF.

The V gene is TRBV7-3, the J gene TRBJ2-1, with 7 bases matching TRBD2. This CDR3 comprises 14 residues. V was pared by 7 bases and J by 8 bases, with 11 bases of the junction left unmatched. Germline-derived CDR1 and CDR2 are SGHTA and FQGTGA. CDR3 in amino acids: CASTGGRVSDEQFF. The CDR3 DNA reads as TGTGCCAGCACCGGAGGGAGGGTCTCGGATGAGCAGTTCTTC.